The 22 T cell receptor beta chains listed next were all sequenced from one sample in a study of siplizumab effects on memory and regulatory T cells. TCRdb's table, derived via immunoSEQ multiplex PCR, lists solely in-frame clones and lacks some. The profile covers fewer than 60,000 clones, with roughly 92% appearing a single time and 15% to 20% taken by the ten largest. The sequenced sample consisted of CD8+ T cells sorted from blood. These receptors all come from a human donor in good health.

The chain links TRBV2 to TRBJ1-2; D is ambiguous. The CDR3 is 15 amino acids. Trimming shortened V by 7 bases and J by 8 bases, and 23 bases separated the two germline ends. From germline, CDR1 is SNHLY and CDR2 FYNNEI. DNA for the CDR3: TGTGCCAGCACCAAATCGGGCAGCCCTTTGCGGGGCTACACCTTC. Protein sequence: CASTKSGSPLRGYTF.

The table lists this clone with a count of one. CDR3 protein: CASSQGITSTDTQYF. CDR3 sequence (DNA): TGCGCCAGCAGCCAAGGCATAACTAGCACAGATACGCAGTATTTT. The chain recombines TRBV4-1 with TRBJ2-3, with D hard to call. Germline-derived CDR1 and CDR2 are MGHRA and YSYEKL. This CDR3 has 15 amino acids. Trimming took off 1 base at V and 0 bases at J, with 8 bases between the two ends.

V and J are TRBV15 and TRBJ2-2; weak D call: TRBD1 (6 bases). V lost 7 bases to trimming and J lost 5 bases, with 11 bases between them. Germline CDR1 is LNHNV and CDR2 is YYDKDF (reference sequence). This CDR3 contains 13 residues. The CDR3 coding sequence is TGTGCCACCACTTCAGGGGTTACCGGGGAGCTGTTTTTT. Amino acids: CATTSGVTGELFF.

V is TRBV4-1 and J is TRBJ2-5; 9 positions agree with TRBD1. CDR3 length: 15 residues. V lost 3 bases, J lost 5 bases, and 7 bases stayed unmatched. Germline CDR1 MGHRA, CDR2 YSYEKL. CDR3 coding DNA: TGCGCCAGCAGCCATGAAAGGACAGGGGTGGAGACCCAGTACTTC. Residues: CASSHERTGVETQYF.

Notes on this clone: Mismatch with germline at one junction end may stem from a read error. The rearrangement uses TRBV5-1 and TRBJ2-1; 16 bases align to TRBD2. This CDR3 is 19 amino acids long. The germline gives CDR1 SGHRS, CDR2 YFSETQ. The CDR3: CARSGGTSGREGTVFEQFF. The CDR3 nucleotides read TGCGCCCGCAGCGGGGGGACTAGCGGGAGGGAGGGGACGGTTTTTGAGCAGTTCTTC.

In nucleotides, the CDR3 is TGTGCCAGCAGCCTGGAGACCCTCAATGAGCAGTTCTTC. Its translation: CASSLETLNEQFF. V and J are TRBV9 and TRBJ2-1, with D unclear. The CDR3 loop spans 13 amino acids. In germline, CDR1 is SGDLS, CDR2 YYNGEE. V was pared by 4 bases and J by 6 bases, with 11 bases between.

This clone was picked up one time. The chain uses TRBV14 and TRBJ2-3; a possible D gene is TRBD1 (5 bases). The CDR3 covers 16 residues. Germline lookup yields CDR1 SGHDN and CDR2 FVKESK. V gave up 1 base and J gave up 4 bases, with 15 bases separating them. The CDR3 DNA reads TGTGCCAGCAGCCAAGCGCCCAGGGTTATGGCAGATACGCAGTATTTT. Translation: CASSQAPRVMADTQYF.

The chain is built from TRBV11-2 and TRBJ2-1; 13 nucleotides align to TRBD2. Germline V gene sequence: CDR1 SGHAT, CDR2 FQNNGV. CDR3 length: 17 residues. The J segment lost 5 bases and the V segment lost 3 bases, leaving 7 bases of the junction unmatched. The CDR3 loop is CASSFSGTSGIDNEQFF. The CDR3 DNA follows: TGTGCCAGCAGCTTTTCCGGGACTAGCGGGATAGACAATGAGCAGTTCTTC.

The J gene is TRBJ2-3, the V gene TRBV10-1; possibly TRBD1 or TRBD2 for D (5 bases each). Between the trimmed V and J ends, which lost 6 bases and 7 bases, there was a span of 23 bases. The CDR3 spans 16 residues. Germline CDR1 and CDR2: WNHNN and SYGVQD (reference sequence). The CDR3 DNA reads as TGCGCCAGCAGCACTACCGGGACCCCCCTTTTAAATACGCAGTATTTT. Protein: CASSTTGTPLLNTQYF.

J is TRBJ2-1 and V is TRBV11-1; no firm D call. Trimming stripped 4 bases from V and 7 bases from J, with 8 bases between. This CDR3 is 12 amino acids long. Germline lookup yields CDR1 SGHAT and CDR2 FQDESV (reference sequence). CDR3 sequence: CASSSELNEQFF. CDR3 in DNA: TGTGCCAGCAGCTCGGAGCTAAATGAGCAGTTCTTC. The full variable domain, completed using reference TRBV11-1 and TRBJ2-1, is EAEVAQSPRYKITEKSQAVAFWCDPISGHATLYWYRQILGQGPELLVQFQDESVVDDSQLPKDRFSAERLKGVDSTLKIQPAELGDSAMYLCASSSELNEQFFGPGTRLTVL.

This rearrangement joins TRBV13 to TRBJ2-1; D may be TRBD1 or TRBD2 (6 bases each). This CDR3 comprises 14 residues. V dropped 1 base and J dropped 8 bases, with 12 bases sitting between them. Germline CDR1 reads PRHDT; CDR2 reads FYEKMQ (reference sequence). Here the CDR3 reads CASSLAGEGDEQFF. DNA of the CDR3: TGTGCCAGCAGCTTAGCGGGAGAGGGGGATGAGCAGTTCTTC.

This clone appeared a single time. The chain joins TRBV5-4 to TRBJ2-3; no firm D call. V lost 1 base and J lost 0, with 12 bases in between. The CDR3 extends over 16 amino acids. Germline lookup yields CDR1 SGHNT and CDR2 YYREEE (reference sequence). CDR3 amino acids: CASSLKLLVSTDTQYF. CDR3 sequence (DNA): TGTGCCAGCAGCTTGAAGTTACTCGTTAGCACAGATACGCAGTATTTT.

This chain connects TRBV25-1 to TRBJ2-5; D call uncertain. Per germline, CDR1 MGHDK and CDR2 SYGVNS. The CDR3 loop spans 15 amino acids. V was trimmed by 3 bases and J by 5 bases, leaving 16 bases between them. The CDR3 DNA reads TGTGCCAGCAGTGATTGGACCCAAATGGGGGAGACCCAGTACTTC. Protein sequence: CASSDWTQMGETQYF.

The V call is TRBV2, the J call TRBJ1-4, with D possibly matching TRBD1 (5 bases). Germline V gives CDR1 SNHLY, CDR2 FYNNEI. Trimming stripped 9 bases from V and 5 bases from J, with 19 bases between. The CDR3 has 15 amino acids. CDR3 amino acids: CASALTGGLNEKLFF. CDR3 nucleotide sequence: TGTGCCAGTGCCCTAACCGGGGGACTCAATGAAAAACTGTTTTTT.

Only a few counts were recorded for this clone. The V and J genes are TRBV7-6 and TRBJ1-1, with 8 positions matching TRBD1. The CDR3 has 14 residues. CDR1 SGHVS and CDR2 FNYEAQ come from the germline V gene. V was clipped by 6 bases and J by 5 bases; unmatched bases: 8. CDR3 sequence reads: CASSPGGSLTEAFF. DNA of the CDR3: TGTGCCAGCAGTCCAGGGGGCTCGTTGACTGAAGCTTTCTTT.

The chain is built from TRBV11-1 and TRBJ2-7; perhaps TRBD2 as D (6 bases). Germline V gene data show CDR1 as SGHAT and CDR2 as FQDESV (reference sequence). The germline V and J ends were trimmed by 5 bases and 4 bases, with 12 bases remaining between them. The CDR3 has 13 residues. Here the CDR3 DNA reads TGTGCCAGCAGCCGACTAGTTGAGTACGAGCAGTACTTC. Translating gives CASSRLVEYEQYF.

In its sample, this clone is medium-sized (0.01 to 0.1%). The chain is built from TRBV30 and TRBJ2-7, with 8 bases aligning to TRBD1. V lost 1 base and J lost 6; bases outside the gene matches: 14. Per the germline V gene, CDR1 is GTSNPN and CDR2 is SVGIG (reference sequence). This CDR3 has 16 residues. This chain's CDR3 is CAWSAGPGDRPGEQYF. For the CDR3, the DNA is TGTGCCTGGAGTGCCGGGCCGGGGGACAGGCCGGGCGAGCAGTACTTC.

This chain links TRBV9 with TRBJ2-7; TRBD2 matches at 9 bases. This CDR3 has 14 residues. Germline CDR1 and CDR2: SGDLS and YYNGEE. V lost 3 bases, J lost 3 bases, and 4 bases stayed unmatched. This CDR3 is CASSASGRFYEQYF. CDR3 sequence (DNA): TGTGCCAGCAGCGCCAGCGGGAGGTTCTACGAGCAGTACTTC.

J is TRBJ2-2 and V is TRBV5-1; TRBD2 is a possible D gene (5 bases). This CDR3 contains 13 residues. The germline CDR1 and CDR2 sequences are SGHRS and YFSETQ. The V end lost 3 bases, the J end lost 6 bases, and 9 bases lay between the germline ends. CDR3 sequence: CASSSNGAGELFF. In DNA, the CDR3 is TGCGCCAGCAGCTCCAACGGGGCCGGGGAGCTGTTTTTT.

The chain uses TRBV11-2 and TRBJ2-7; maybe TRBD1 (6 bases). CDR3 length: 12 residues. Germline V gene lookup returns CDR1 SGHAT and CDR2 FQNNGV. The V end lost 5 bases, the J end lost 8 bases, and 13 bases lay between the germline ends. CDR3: CASSLSGEKQYF. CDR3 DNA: TGTGCCAGCAGCCTCTCAGGGGAAAAGCAGTACTTC.

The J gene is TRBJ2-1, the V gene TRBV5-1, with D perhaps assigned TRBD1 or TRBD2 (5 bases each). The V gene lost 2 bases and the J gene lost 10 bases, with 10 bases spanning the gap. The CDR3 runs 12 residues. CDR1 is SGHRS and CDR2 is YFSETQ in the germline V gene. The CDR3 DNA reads TGCGCCAGCAGCTTTATGGGGGAAGAGCAGTTCTTC. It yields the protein CASSFMGEEQFF.

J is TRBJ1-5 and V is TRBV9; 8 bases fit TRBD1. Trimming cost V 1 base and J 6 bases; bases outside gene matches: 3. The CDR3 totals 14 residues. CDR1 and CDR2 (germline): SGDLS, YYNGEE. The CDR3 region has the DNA TGTGCCAGCAGCGTACAGGGGGCGTTTCAGCCCCAGCATTTT. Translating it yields CASSVQGAFQPQHF.